A selection of T cell receptor beta chains follows, all from one sample in a study of Ad26.COV2.S vaccination and SARS-CoV-2 variants. Repertoires were generated with immunoSEQ multiplex PCR, while TCRdb's copy carries only in-frame clones and drops some. The sample lists fewer than 300,000 clones; 70% to 90% were seen once. Sequences were derived from peripheral blood, sampled in a trial of Ad26.COV2.S vaccine versus placebo. The receptor source for this set is a person aged 18 to 59 who received the Ad26.COV2.S COVID-19 vaccine or a placebo. Both conserved end residues are part of each CDR3. Fields, in order: V gene, J gene, D gene, clone size, CDR3 protein, CDR3 DNA. The D gene is left open where the match is weak. Not every row has a clone size; where given, it reads once, few, many or a size class.

TRBV4-1	TRBJ2-4	TRBD2	.	CASSIQLAAIKNIQYF	TGCGCCAGCAGCATCCAGCTAGCGGCCATCAAAAACATTCAGTACTTC
TRBV14	TRBJ2-7	.	.	CASSYRVSYEQYF	TGTGCCAGCAGCTACAGGGTTTCCTACGAGCAGTACTTC
TRBV6-1	TRBJ2-7	.	.	CASSEGAPFNEQYF	TGTGCCAGCAGTGAGGGAGCTCCATTCAACGAGCAGTACTTC
TRBV6-5	TRBJ1-1	TRBD1	.	CASSYSRAGGRTEAFF	TGTGCCAGCAGTTACTCGAGAGCAGGGGGGCGTACTGAAGCTTTCTTT
TRBV30	TRBJ1-4	.	once	CAWSAGPFNEKLFF	TGTGCCTGGAGTGCCGGTCCCTTTAATGAAAAACTGTTTTTT
TRBV5-8	TRBJ2-2	TRBD2	.	CASENAGARGTGELFF	TGTGCCAGCGAAAACGCGGGAGCTCGGGGCACCGGGGAGCTGTTTTTT
TRBV4-1	TRBJ2-7	.	.	CASSQYPGGSSYEQYF	TGCGCCAGCAGCCAATACCCCGGGGGTAGCTCCTACGAGCAGTACTTC
TRBV3-1/TRBV3-2	TRBJ2-2	TRBD2	.	CASSQVDLAGAGELFF	TGTGCCAGCAGCCAAGTTGACCTAGCGGGAGCCGGGGAGCTGTTTTTT
TRBV14	TRBJ2-3	TRBD2	.	CASSLLSSGGTDTQYF	TGTGCCAGCAGCCTCCTGAGTAGCGGGGGCACAGATACGCAGTATTTT
TRBV11-2	TRBJ1-2	TRBD1	once	CASSLGGQVVDGYTF	TGTGCCAGCAGCTTAGGGGGACAGGTAGTTGATGGCTACACCTTC
TRBV18	TRBJ2-7	.	.	CASSPPVRSHEQYF	TGTGCCAGCTCACCTCCCGTCCGATCCCACGAGCAGTACTTC
TRBV7-2	TRBJ1-2	TRBD1	.	CASSPNGQGRTYGYTF	TGTGCCAGCAGCCCTAACGGACAGGGGAGAACCTATGGCTACACCTTC
TRBV3-1/TRBV3-2	TRBJ2-3	.	few	CASRPGGLKDTQYF	TGTGCCAGCCGCCCAGGGGGGCTTAAGGATACGCAGTATTTT
TRBV4-2	TRBJ2-1	TRBD2	.	CASSQGQVSGSNEQFF	TGTGCCAGCAGCCAAGGGCAAGTTAGCGGGAGCAATGAGCAGTTCTTC
TRBV5-8	TRBJ1-2	TRBD1	.	CASSQTGTFNYGYTF	TGTGCCAGCAGCCAGACAGGGACTTTTAACTATGGCTACACCTTC
TRBV28	TRBJ1-5	.	.	CASIGGNQPQHF	TGTGCCAGCATAGGAGGCAATCAGCCCCAGCATTTT
TRBV29-1	TRBJ1-5	TRBD1	.	CSVGGTGTNQPQHF	TGCAGCGTTGGAGGGACAGGTACCAATCAGCCCCAGCATTTT
TRBV7-2	TRBJ2-3	.	.	CASSLFVGSLTDTQYF	TGTGCCAGCAGCTTATTTGTCGGGAGTTTGACAGATACGCAGTATTTT
TRBV25-1	TRBJ1-1	.	.	CATHSDNGGRNSEAFF	TGTGCCACACATAGCGACAATGGGGGGAGAAACTCTGAAGCTTTCTTT
TRBV12-3/TRBV12-4	TRBJ1-2	.	.	CASGRSYGYTF	TGTGCCAGCGGACGGAGCTATGGCTACACCTTC
TRBV27	TRBJ2-7	TRBD2	.	CASSTPTSGRAYEQYF	TGTGCCAGCAGTACGCCGACTAGCGGGAGGGCTTACGAGCAGTACTTC
TRBV5-6	TRBJ1-2	.	.	CASSLSGSYGYTF	TGTGCCAGCAGCTTGTCAGGGTCCTATGGCTACACCTTC
TRBV7-2	TRBJ2-1	.	.	CASSFVSGSSYNEQFF	TGTGCCAGCAGCTTTGTCTCCGGCAGCTCCTACAATGAGCAGTTCTTC
TRBV6-5	TRBJ1-1	.	.	CASRTTGATEAFF	TGTGCCAGCAGAACGACAGGAGCGACTGAAGCTTTCTTT
TRBV18	TRBJ2-2	.	.	CASSPYSLNTGELFF	TGTGCCAGCTCACCATACAGCCTGAACACCGGGGAGCTGTTTTTT
TRBV4-2	TRBJ2-4	.	.	CASSRAEGSVQNIQYF	TGTGCCAGCAGCCGAGCAGAGGGATCCGTACAAAACATTCAGTACTTC
TRBV7-2	TRBJ1-5	.	once	CASSLTSVEQPQHF	TGTGCCAGCAGCTTAACCTCCGTTGAGCAGCCCCAGCATTTT
TRBV9	TRBJ2-7	.	.	CASSVGPLVPEQYF	TGTGCCAGCAGCGTAGGACCCCTCGTGCCCGAGCAGTACTTC
TRBV19	TRBJ2-3	.	.	CASSIQGFTDTQYF	TGTGCCAGTAGTATCCAAGGGTTCACAGATACGCAGTATTTT
TRBV4-1	TRBJ1-1	.	.	CASSQDFWEQDTEAFF	TGCGCCAGCAGCCAAGATTTTTGGGAACAGGACACTGAAGCTTTCTTT
TRBV21-1	TRBJ2-5	.	.	CASSKPSGRALRETQYF	TGTGCCAGCAGCAAACCTAGCGGGAGGGCCCTAAGGGAGACCCAGTACTTC
TRBV18	TRBJ1-1	.	.	CASSLTVNTEAFF	TGTGCCAGCTCACTGACAGTGAACACTGAAGCTTTCTTT
TRBV18	TRBJ1-5	.	.	CASSSENQPQHF	TGTGCCAGCTCGTCGGAAAATCAGCCCCAGCATTTT
TRBV3-1/TRBV3-2	TRBJ2-7	.	.	CASSQYSVYEQYF	TGTGCCAGCAGCCAATATTCCGTATACGAGCAGTACTTC
TRBV9	TRBJ2-3	.	few	CASSVVGSSYTDTQYF	TGTGCCAGCAGCGTAGTCGGTAGCTCTTACACAGATACGCAGTATTTT
TRBV5-6	TRBJ1-3	TRBD1	.	CASSLASRGSGQGIVGYF	TGTGCCAGCAGCTTGGCCAGTCGTGGGTCTGGACAGGGAATTGTTGGCTATTTT
TRBV19	TRBJ1-1	.	.	CASGQLNTEAFF	TGTGCCAGTGGACAGCTGAACACTGAAGCTTTCTTT
TRBV6-5	TRBJ2-7	TRBD2	.	CASEAGGTLFEQYF	TGTGCCAGTGAAGCGGGAGGAACTTTATTCGAGCAGTACTTC
TRBV7-2	TRBJ2-7	.	.	CASSFWGPPGEQYF	TGTGCCAGCAGCTTTTGGGGGCCCCCCGGCGAGCAGTACTTC
TRBV7-3	TRBJ1-2	.	.	CASSLNAGNGYTF	TGTGCCAGCAGCTTAAATGCAGGGAATGGCTACACCTTC
TRBV2	TRBJ1-1	.	.	CASSGNLGNTEAFF	TGTGCCAGCAGTGGGAACCTCGGGAACACTGAAGCTTTCTTT
TRBV10-3	TRBJ2-7	.	few	CAISGGQGQYEQYF	TGTGCCATCAGTGGGGGTCAGGGACAATACGAGCAGTACTTC
TRBV27	TRBJ2-7	.	.	CASSFVAGMDAEQYF	TGTGCCAGCAGTTTTGTTGCCGGGATGGATGCCGAGCAGTACTTC
TRBV27	TRBJ1-4	TRBD1	.	CASSLSWDREKLFF	TGTGCCAGCAGTTTGTCATGGGACAGGGAAAAACTGTTTTTT
TRBV3-1/TRBV3-2	TRBJ2-7	.	.	CASSQGLNGIEQYF	TGTGCCAGCAGCCAAGGTCTCAACGGGATCGAGCAGTACTTC
TRBV4-1	TRBJ2-3	.	.	CASSTTPADTQYF	TGCGCCAGCAGCACGACCCCGGCGGATACGCAGTATTTT
TRBV19	TRBJ2-3	.	.	CASRTRFSTDTQYF	TGTGCCAGTAGGACCCGATTTAGCACAGATACGCAGTATTTT
TRBV7-2	TRBJ2-3	.	.	CASSLTGGRPDTQYF	TGTGCCAGCAGCCTCACGGGGGGCCGGCCAGATACGCAGTATTTT
TRBV6-5	TRBJ1-2	TRBD1	.	CASSPTGGDSYGYTF	TGTGCCAGCAGTCCCACAGGGGGTGACTCCTATGGCTACACCTTC
TRBV30	TRBJ2-5	.	.	CAWGRETQYF	TGTGCCTGGGGGAGGGAGACCCAGTACTTC
TRBV19	TRBJ1-6	TRBD1	.	CASSMGTGISTYNSPLHF	TGTGCCAGTAGTATGGGGACAGGAATATCAACTTATAATTCACCCCTCCACTTT
TRBV11-2	TRBJ1-2	.	.	CASSLVAGYGYTF	TGTGCCAGCAGCTTAGTGGCAGGCTATGGCTACACCTTC
TRBV10-3	TRBJ2-1	TRBD2	.	CAISPGLASYNEQFF	TGTGCCATCAGTCCAGGACTAGCGTCCTACAATGAGCAGTTCTTC
TRBV28	TRBJ2-7	.	.	CASSSPAVSHYEQYF	TGTGCCAGCAGTTCCCCAGCAGTATCTCACTACGAGCAGTACTTC
TRBV9	TRBJ1-3	.	.	CASSRGNTIYF	TGTGCCAGCAGTCGAGGAAACACCATATATTTT
TRBV19	TRBJ2-1	TRBD2	.	CASSPLGGSYNEQFF	TGTGCCAGTAGCCCCCTGGGGGGGTCCTACAATGAGCAGTTCTTC